The following is a T cell receptor (beta chain) sequence with its context. Its cognate antigen is unknown. The sample originates from a study of CD8+ T cells in alopecia areata. Study background: Each of the treated patients was given oral tofacitinib, 5 to 10 mg twice daily, for moderate-to-severe alopecia areata. For treated patients, severity scores reflected the percentage of scalp area affected.

Study outcomes and limitations: For patients receiving tofacitinib, scalp clonality and expanded CD8+ clones among the top 100 significantly decreased. Many expanded lesional clones remained in scalp and blood on tofacitinib.

Regarding treatment: oral pan-JAK inhibitor, 5-10 mg twice daily. V dropped 1 base and J dropped 8 bases, with 8 bases sitting between them. This CDR3 is 11 amino acids long. Looked up from germline, CDR1 is GTSNPN and CDR2 is SVGIG (reference sequence). Investigators isolated RNA and reverse transcribed it into cDNA to act as the sequencing template. Some clones are missing from TCRdb's copy, which holds only in-frame ones; the method was immunoSEQ multiplex PCR. The data contain about 140,000 clones, around 83% of them singletons. The TCR sequence derives from a human donor with alopecia areata. This sample comprised CD8+ T cells sorted from blood, obtained at week 4, from a patient treated with tofacitinib. The rearrangement links TRBV30 to TRBJ1-2; tentative D call: TRBD1 (6 bases). The CDR3 DNA is TGTGCCTGGAGTGAGGGGGACGGCTACACCTTC. Translated, it gives CAWSEGDGYTF.